One TCR beta chain is described in this entry. The antigen remains undetermined. The sample comes from a study of cytomegalovirus exposure and HLA in healthy donors. Study-wide results and caveats: What TCR beta sequences reportedly achieved was accurate prediction of HLA-A and HLA-B alleles in most subjects. Usually a TCR sequence was rare, but some public TCRs were found in many donors. It was reported that the classifier diagnosed cytomegalovirus status with high specificity and sensitivity in both the original and validation cohorts. One cluster of highly shared sequence variants probably arose as a sequencing artifact.

V lost 4 bases and J 2 bases, leaving 13 bases between the germline ends. Germline CDR1 and CDR2: SGHDT and YYEEEE. CDR3 length: 14 residues. The PCR was carried out with 60 Vbeta primers and 13 Jbeta primers. Using immunoSEQ multiplex PCR, the repertoire was profiled, and TCRdb retains in-frame clones only, with some absent. The sample holds roughly 100,000 clones, nearly 65% seen once. This rearrangement joins TRBV5-6 to TRBJ2-7; D ambiguous. The TCR originated in a human donor in good health. The source material was PBMCs. The CDR3 loop reads CASSPSQVTYEQYF. DNA of the CDR3: TGTGCCAGCAGCCCGTCGCAGGTCACCTACGAGCAGTACTTC.